The source of this T cell receptor (beta chain) is a study of cytomegalovirus exposure and HLA in healthy donors. Study-wide results and caveats: Roughly uniform sequencing depth across donors was assumed, possibly incorrectly. HLA restriction was apparent for most CMV-associated TCR beta chains in a later analysis. The study designated 150 or so TCR beta chains cytomegalovirus-associated. In a later analysis, TCR beta V- and J-gene trimming showed a link to a missense DCLRE1C variant.

This CDR3 contains 15 residues. Germline CDR1 and CDR2: SGHRS and YFSETQ. The V gene lost 4 bases and the J gene lost 4 bases, with 15 bases spanning the gap. As for this clone: Its antigen remains unidentified.

The PCR used 60 Vbeta and 13 Jbeta primers. Repertoires were generated with immunoSEQ multiplex PCR, while TCRdb's copy carries only in-frame clones and drops some. The table has about 190,000 clones, 65% to 85% seen once. Sequencing was performed on PBMCs. This chain joins TRBV5-1 and TRBJ2-1; tentatively, D is TRBD1 (7 bases). This clonotype was obtained from a man aged 50-60 years in good health and CMV-seronegative. The CDR3 bases are TGCGCCAGCAGCCCTGGGCAGGGGGGTTACAATGAGCAGTTCTTC. Encoded protein: CASSPGQGGYNEQFF.